A selection of T cell receptor beta chains follows, all from one sample in a study of kidney transplant recipient with SARS-CoV-2 infection. TCRdb re-called the reads with MiXCR, one entry per CDR3 protein. The sample includes under 250,000 distinct CDR3 sequences, 29% of them seen just once. The input for sequencing was a blood sample, taken at baseline and on roughly day 120 from a kidney transplant recipient. These receptors were taken from a male patient aged 25-45 years who had COVID-19 and was a kidney transplant recipient. Some T cells may be graft donor cells. CDR3s include the opening cysteine and the closing phenylalanine or tryptophan. The order of the fields is V gene, CDR3 length, J gene, clone size, D gene, CDR3 protein, CDR3 DNA. A D gene is named only where the DNA matches it firmly. Clone size is not always given. Where it is, it says once, few, many or a class for expanded clones.

V gene: TRBV20-1; CDR3 length: 14; J gene: TRBJ1-3; clone size: many; D gene: -; CDR3 protein: CSANTGAAGNTIYF; CDR3 DNA: TGCAGTGCTAACACAGGTGCAGCTGGAAACACCATATATTTT
V gene: TRBV12-3/TRBV12-4; CDR3 length: 14; J gene: TRBJ2-2; clone size: many; D gene: -; CDR3 protein: CASSRSMNTGELFF; CDR3 DNA: TGTGCCAGCAGTCGGTCGATGAACACCGGGGAGCTGTTTTTT
V gene: TRBV24-1; CDR3 length: 17; J gene: TRBJ1-2; clone size: few; D gene: -; CDR3 protein: CATSGWLSTRKTYGYTF; CDR3 DNA: TGTGCCACCAGTGGTTGGCTTAGTACCAGAAAGACCTATGGCTACACCTTC
V gene: TRBV5-1; CDR3 length: 15; J gene: TRBJ2-1; clone size: -; D gene: -; CDR3 protein: CASSLGILENNEQFF; CDR3 DNA: TGCGCCAGCAGCTTAGGGATTTTGGAGAACAATGAGCAGTTCTTC
V gene: TRBV7-6; CDR3 length: 14; J gene: TRBJ2-5; clone size: many; D gene: -; CDR3 protein: CASSLVNHQETQYF; CDR3 DNA: TGTGCCAGCAGCTTAGTTAACCACCAAGAGACCCAGTACTTC
V gene: TRBV3-1; CDR3 length: 18; J gene: TRBJ2-2; clone size: many; D gene: -; CDR3 protein: CASSASTPISGLTGELFF; CDR3 DNA: TGTGCCAGCAGCGCGTCCACTCCCATTTCAGGCTTGACCGGGGAGCTGTTTTTT
V gene: TRBV6-1; CDR3 length: 17; J gene: TRBJ1-4; clone size: -; D gene: -; CDR3 protein: CASSEEGVGWKGEKLFF; CDR3 DNA: TGTGCCAGCAGTGAAGAGGGGGTTGGGTGGAAGGGGGAAAAACTGTTTTTT
V gene: TRBV19; CDR3 length: 12; J gene: TRBJ1-2; clone size: many; D gene: -; CDR3 protein: CASSIAGYGYTF; CDR3 DNA: TGTGCCAGTAGTATCGCAGGATATGGCTACACCTTC
V gene: TRBV7-9; CDR3 length: 17; J gene: TRBJ1-2; clone size: -; D gene: -; CDR3 protein: CASSSLEYHGKTYGYTF; CDR3 DNA: TGTGCCAGCAGCTCTCTCGAATACCATGGAAAGACCTATGGCTACACCTTC
V gene: TRBV11-2; CDR3 length: 17; J gene: TRBJ2-3; clone size: -; D gene: -; CDR3 protein: CASSSRSLTLGTDAQYF; CDR3 DNA: TGTGCCAGCAGTAGCCGGTCCTTGACTTTGGGTACAGATGCGCAGTATTTT
V gene: TRBV8-2; CDR3 length: 16; J gene: TRBJ1-2; clone size: many; D gene: -; CDR3 protein: CGSSLIDSRKTYGYTF; CDR3 DNA: TGTGGCAGTTCCTTAATTGATAGCCGAAAGACCTATGGCTACACCTTC
V gene: TRBV18; CDR3 length: 15; J gene: TRBJ1-5; clone size: many; D gene: -; CDR3 protein: CASSPRPRSNQPQHF; CDR3 DNA: TGTGCCAGCTCACCACGGCCCAGGAGCAATCAGCCCCAGCATTTT
V gene: TRBV21-1; CDR3 length: 13; J gene: TRBJ2-7; clone size: many; D gene: -; CDR3 protein: CASVRQGTYEQYF; CDR3 DNA: TGTGCCAGCGTTCGGCAGGGGACCTACGAGCAGTACTTC
V gene: TRBV6-6; CDR3 length: 13; J gene: TRBJ2-1; clone size: few; D gene: -; CDR3 protein: CASSAGNYNEQFF; CDR3 DNA: TGTGCCAGCTCCGCGGGGAACTACAATGAGCAGTTCTTC
V gene: TRBV16; CDR3 length: 14; J gene: TRBJ2-7; clone size: many; D gene: -; CDR3 protein: CASSQSVGTYEQYF; CDR3 DNA: TGTGCCAGCAGCCAATCGGTCGGAACCTACGAGCAGTACTTC
V gene: TRBV6-1; CDR3 length: 15; J gene: TRBJ2-1; clone size: -; D gene: TRBD2; CDR3 protein: CASSERTSGANEQFF; CDR3 DNA: TGTGCCAGCAGTGAAAGAACTAGCGGGGCCAATGAGCAGTTCTTC
V gene: TRBV3-1; CDR3 length: 17; J gene: TRBJ1-1; clone size: many; D gene: -; CDR3 protein: CASSQGVRGDVGTEAFF; CDR3 DNA: TGTGCCAGCAGCCAAGGGGTGAGGGGAGATGTTGGGACTGAAGCTTTCTTT
V gene: TRBV14; CDR3 length: 16; J gene: TRBJ2-2; clone size: many; D gene: -; CDR3 protein: CASSQDNYLSGGELFF; CDR3 DNA: TGTGCCAGCAGCCAAGATAACTATCTCTCTGGGGGGGAGCTGTTTTTT
V gene: TRBV12-3/TRBV12-4; CDR3 length: 16; J gene: TRBJ2-7; clone size: many; D gene: -; CDR3 protein: CASQRGGNQGPYEQYF; CDR3 DNA: TGTGCCAGCCAGAGGGGGGGGAACCAGGGGCCCTACGAGCAGTACTTC
V gene: TRBV3-1; CDR3 length: 18; J gene: TRBJ2-2; clone size: many; D gene: -; CDR3 protein: CASSNTNPISGLTGELFF; CDR3 DNA: TGTGCCAGCAGCAATACGAATCCCATTTCAGGCTTGACCGGGGAGCTGTTTTTT
V gene: TRBV7-6; CDR3 length: 15; J gene: TRBJ2-7; clone size: many; D gene: TRBD2; CDR3 protein: CASSPPGLAGVEQYF; CDR3 DNA: TGTGCCAGCAGCCCACCGGGACTAGCGGGAGTTGAGCAGTACTTC
V gene: TRBV5-1; CDR3 length: 15; J gene: TRBJ2-3; clone size: few; D gene: -; CDR3 protein: CASSSVAEGEDTQYF; CDR3 DNA: TGCGCCAGCAGCTCCGTAGCGGAGGGCGAGGATACGCAGTATTTT
V gene: TRBV19; CDR3 length: 13; J gene: TRBJ2-7; clone size: -; D gene: -; CDR3 protein: CASSILPRDEQYF; CDR3 DNA: TGTGCCAGTAGCATTCTCCCCCGTGACGAGCAGTACTTC
V gene: TRBV7-9; CDR3 length: 11; J gene: TRBJ1-2; clone size: many; D gene: -; CDR3 protein: CASRTGDGYTF; CDR3 DNA: TGTGCCAGCAGGACAGGTGATGGCTACACCTTC
V gene: TRBV20-1; CDR3 length: 14; J gene: TRBJ2-1; clone size: many; D gene: TRBD2; CDR3 protein: CSVNPSGTYNEQFF; CDR3 DNA: TGCAGTGTAAACCCTAGCGGGACTTACAATGAGCAGTTCTTC
V gene: TRBV14; CDR3 length: 13; J gene: TRBJ1-2; clone size: many; D gene: -; CDR3 protein: CASSQARVDGYTF; CDR3 DNA: TGTGCCAGCAGCCAAGCAAGGGTTGATGGCTACACCTTC
V gene: TRBV12-3/TRBV12-4; CDR3 length: 17; J gene: TRBJ1-2; clone size: many; D gene: -; CDR3 protein: CASSCVNTAGKTYGYTF; CDR3 DNA: TGTGCCAGCAGTTGTGTAAACACAGCAGGAAAGACCTATGGCTACACCTTC